This T cell receptor (beta chain) was documented in a study of blood T cell repertoires in COVID-19 (dated by TCRdb to the early 2020s). About the investigation overall: Samples covering the acute and convalescent phases of COVID-19 were provided by collaborators in the United States, Italy and Spain. Where available, HLA class I and class II types were taken from metadata supplied by the sample provider and were not determined by assay-based typing. The samples were drawn from two sources: the first 160 participants of the ongoing ImmuneRACE study, and 1,200 or so subjects contributed by 6 global collaborators. The material from the prospective study consisted of cDNA or gDNA derived from T cells, B-cell-depleted T cells, or PBMCs. The repertoires were released in a freely available public database meant as a resource for research on the immune response to SARS-CoV-2. Sample metadata almost always included a de-identified subject ID, COVID-19 status, age in years and sex. Deeply sampled blood TCRbeta repertoires from subjects exposed to, actively infected with, or recovered from COVID-19 were included in the dataset.

Enrolling through a virtual design, the prospective study's participants ranged in age from about 18 to 100 years and lived across 20 to 25 United States geographic areas. In the prospective study, cohorts were assigned on the basis of participant-reported clinical history obtained from a screening survey and a study questionnaire. For ImmuneRACE Cohort 3, a participant was defined as recovered based on two consecutive negative NP/OP PCR tests, clearance by a healthcare professional, or resolution of symptoms. Mobile phlebotomists in the prospective study collected whole blood, serum and a nasopharyngeal or oropharyngeal swab from every participant. Additional blood draws and questionnaires over a 2-month period could optionally be provided by prospective study participants. Blood samples from the prospective study were shipped frozen or at room temperature prior to DNA extraction. The CDR3 runs 20 amino acids, cysteine and phenylalanine included. The read is trimmed to its CDR3 DNA, 60 bases read in frame from base 1. Here V drops 0 bases and J drops 2 bases, and the junction holds 10 bases not matched to any gene. Sequences SGHAT (CDR1) and FQNNGV (CDR2) are obtained from the germline V gene.

The immunoSEQ Assay, a bias-controlled multiplex PCR, was used to amplify TCRbeta CDR3 regions from genomic DNA. On the study's bioinformatics: Nucleated cell counts per sample were estimated from amplification of reference gene primers within the assay. To quantify the absolute abundance of each unique TCRbeta CDR3 rearrangement, sequence reads were collapsed and filtered. For each sample, productive Simpson clonality was calculated by taking the square root of Simpson's diversity index across productive rearrangements. In its TCRdb copy, this immuneACCESS table keeps in-frame sequences only and misses some clones. Where compared with another copy, unresolved V genes explain less than half of these, and the others have no known cause. V and J calls and clone size are those listed in that table; D and trimming were worked out from the DNA. The sample table shows some 320,000 clones, and approximately 88% are seen once. Of the sample, approximately 4.7% falls within the top ten clones.

As regards this clone: Its antigen is still unknown. It has no much larger one-base neighbor in the sample; base qualities were not kept.

Overall study results and their limits: The quantity of clinical and demographic metadata differed by source and by participant and was supplied without curation.

This sequence originates from a man in his 60s who had recovered from COVID-19. This receptor chain uses TRBV11-2 and TRBJ2-4, with TRBD2 identical over 13 junction bases. Sequencing was performed on PBMCs or T cells enriched from blood (not recorded which). The DNA sequence is given as TGTGCCAGCAGCTTAGATATTCGACTAGCGGGAGGTGGGACCAAAAACATTCAGTACTTC. Translation gives CASSLDIRLAGGGTKNIQYF.